The next 28 T cell receptor beta chains were all read from a single sample in a study of blood T cells in healthy people across ages. A sample-barcoded 5' primer and a J-beta primer mix were used in a second PCR of about 6 to 12 cycles. TCRdb recomputed calls from the 5' RACE reads with MiXCR, one row per CDR3 protein. This table holds approximately 810,000 distinct CDR3 sequences, roughly 26% found once. The sequenced sample consisted of blood. These receptors came from a woman of 80 years or more in good health.

The chain recombines TRBV30 with TRBJ1-6; 8 nucleotides match TRBD1. J lost 10 bases, V lost 4 bases, and 6 bases had no gene match. Germline V CDR1 and CDR2: GTSNPN, SVGIG (reference sequence). The CDR3 totals 13 residues. The CDR3 DNA reads TGTGCCTGGAAGGGCAGGGGGCACTCACCCCTCCACTTT. The encoded protein is CAWKGRGHSPLHF.

About this clonotype: One end of the junction varies from germline; a read error may be responsible. In nucleotides, the CDR3 is TGTGCCAGCAGCCTAGCGGGGGGGCTCTACAATGAGCAGTTATTC. It is translated as CASSLAGGLYNEQLF. The rearrangement links TRBV7-2 to TRBJ2-1; 12 bases fit TRBD2. CDR1 SGHTA and CDR2 FQGNSA come from the germline V gene. The CDR3 length is 15 residues.

This chain connects TRBV18 to TRBJ2-5; TRBD2 agrees at 7 bases. Germline V gene lookup returns CDR1 KGHSH and CDR2 LQKENI. The CDR3 is 15 residues long. Losses at the gene ends were 2 bases for V and 11 bases for J; bases not matched to a gene: 14. The CDR3 DNA is TGTGCCAGCTCACCAAAAGGCGGGGGTTACAATGAGCAGTACTTC. It is translated as CASSPKGGGYNEQYF.

There are a few counts of this clonotype. The chain is built from TRBV10-3 and TRBJ1-2; D is uncertain. The CDR3 is 15 amino acids. CDR1 is ENHRY and CDR2 is SYGVKD in the germline V gene. Trimming stripped 4 bases from V and 2 bases from J, with 14 bases between. The CDR3 sequence is CAISVEIAPNYGYTF. DNA for the CDR3: TGTGCCATCAGTGTAGAGATCGCACCAAACTATGGCTACACCTTC.

As for this clonotype: This may be a read error: a much more frequent sequence differs by one nucleotide. This chain connects TRBV20-1 to TRBJ2-5; TRBD1 matches at 7 bases. CDR1 DFQATT and CDR2 SNEGSKA come from the germline V gene (reference sequence). The CDR3 has 13 amino acids. CDR3 residues: CRGVAGGRNEQYF. In DNA, the CDR3 is TGCAGGGGGGTGGCAGGGGGAAGGAATGAGCAGTACTTC.

This clonotype was observed many times. This chain connects TRBV15 to TRBJ2-5; D ambiguous. With 0 bases removed from V and 3 bases from J, the gap between germline ends came to 8 bases. The CDR3 is 14 amino acids. Per the germline V gene, CDR1 is LNHNV and CDR2 is YYDKDF (reference sequence). CDR3 protein: CATSRDSTEETQYF. In nucleotides, the CDR3 is TGTGCCACCAGCAGAGATAGTACGGAAGAGACCCAGTACTTC. The full variable domain, in which reference TRBV15 and TRBJ2-5 provide the parts outside the CDR3, is DAMVIQNPRYQVTQFGKPVTLSCSQTLNHNVMYWYQQKSSQAPKLLFHYYDKDFNNEADTPDNFQSRRPNTSFCFLDIRSPGLGDTAMYLCATSRDSTEETQYFGPGTRLLVL.

Ten or more counts support this clonotype. The rearrangement uses TRBV30 and TRBJ1-6; D is ambiguous. Germline values: CDR1 GTSNPN, CDR2 SVGIG (reference sequence). The CDR3 is made up of 13 amino acids. The ends were cut back, 2 bases at V and 7 bases at J, with 9 bases in the middle. The CDR3 DNA sequence: TGTGCCTGGAGTTGGACGGGAAATTCACCCCTCCACTTT. Translated, it gives CAWSWTGNSPLHF.

The V and J genes are TRBV10-3 and TRBJ1-1; D might be TRBD1 (6 bases). CDR1 ENHRY and CDR2 SYGVKD come from the germline V gene. With 9 bases removed from V and 1 base from J, the gap between germline ends came to 12 bases. The CDR3 consists of 13 residues. The CDR3 nucleotides read TGTGCCATTCAACAGGGTCAGAACACTGAAGCTTTCTTT. Its translation: CAIQQGQNTEAFF.

This clonotype turned up a few times. A much larger clone lies a single base off, so this may be a read error. The rearrangement joins TRBV5-1 to TRBJ2-5; possible D gene TRBD1, 5 bases. The CDR3 runs to 14 residues. V gave up 4 bases and J gave up 4 bases, with 14 bases separating them. CDR1 is SGHRS, CDR2 YFSETQ, per germline. CDR3 coding DNA: TGCGCCAGCAGCCGGGCGGACATACGAGAGACCCAGTACTTC. Translation: CASSRADIRETQYF.

The chain carries TRBV3-1 and TRBJ1-2; a possible D gene is TRBD1 (5 bases). This CDR3 is built from 14 residues. Germline CDR1 reads LGHDT; CDR2 reads YNNKEL (reference sequence). Trimming stripped 0 bases from V and 4 bases from J, with 9 bases between. CDR3 sequence reads: CASSQDPGRYGYTF. Written as DNA, the CDR3 is TGTGCCAGCAGCCAAGATCCGGGACGCTATGGCTACACCTTC.

This clonotype occurred many times. This sequence joins TRBV4-3 and TRBJ2-5, with TRBD1 as a possible D gene (5 bases). Per germline, CDR1 LGHNA and CDR2 YSLEER. Trimming took 4 bases from V and 4 from J, leaving 16 bases between them. The CDR3 length is 15 residues. In nucleotides, the CDR3 is TGCGCCAGCAGCCTGGTGGGTGGGCAGGGAGAGACCCAGTACTTC. Residues: CASSLVGGQGETQYF.

This clonotype has ten or more counts. The rearrangement links TRBV2 to TRBJ2-5; the D is unclear. The CDR3 loop spans 14 amino acids. From germline, CDR1 is SNHLY and CDR2 FYNNEI. Trimming removed 4 bases at V and 1 base at J, with 10 bases between. In nucleotides, the CDR3 is TGTGCCAGCAGTGCTGACGTCCGCCAAGAGACCCAGTACTTC. Amino acids: CASSADVRQETQYF.

Concerning this clonotype itself: One end of the junction does not line up with germline, which may come from a read error. The chain recombines TRBV4-1 with TRBJ2-7; D call uncertain. Per germline, CDR1 MGHRA and CDR2 YSYEKL. The CDR3 consists of 15 residues. The CDR3 reads CAGSQGFTDSYEQYF. For the CDR3, the DNA is TGCGCCGGCAGCCAAGGGTTCACGGATTCCTACGAGCAGTACTTC.

Concerning this clonotype: A much larger clone lies one base from this, so it may be a read error. This chain links TRBV7-2 with TRBJ2-7; 9 nucleotides agree with TRBD1. This CDR3 comprises 15 residues. Germline CDR1 reads SGHTA; CDR2 reads FQGNSA. CDR3 residues: CAGSLVGDRADEQYF. The CDR3 nucleotides are TGTGCCGGCAGCTTAGTGGGGGACAGGGCCGACGAGCAGTACTTC.

In its sample, this clonotype was seen many times. This chain connects TRBV20-1 to TRBJ1-5, with 8 bases aligning to TRBD1. The V gene end was trimmed by 3 bases and the J gene end by 7 bases; junction bases not matched to a gene: 2. The CDR3 length is 12 residues. Germline loops: CDR1 DFQATT, CDR2 SNEGSKA (reference sequence). CDR3 sequence (DNA): TGCAGTGCTAGGGACAGGGACCAGCCCCAGCATTTT. Translating it yields CSARDRDQPQHF.

This clonotype occurred many times. The gene calls are TRBV5-1 and TRBJ1-4; D gene unclear. With 0 bases removed from V and 4 bases from J, the gap between germline ends came to 7 bases. The CDR3 has 14 residues. Per germline, CDR1 SGHRS and CDR2 YFSETQ. CDR3 bases: TGCGCCAGCAGCTTGGACGGGAGTAATGAAAAACTGTTTTTT. Protein product: CASSLDGSNEKLFF.

Points on this clonotype: A much larger clone lies a single base off, so this may be a read error. The V call is TRBV29-1, the J call TRBJ2-7; TRBD2 matches at 7 bases. The last part of the DNA fits TRBJ2-4 better; the J call may be wrong. The CDR3 is 13 residues long. CDR1 is SQVTM, CDR2 ANQGSEA, per germline. CDR3 in amino acids: CSNTGQGGSIQYF. The CDR3 DNA reads as TGCAGCAATACGGGCCAGGGAGGGAGCATTCAGTACTTC.

On this clonotype: Given a much more abundant clone one base away, this may be a read error. The chain has TRBV11-2 and TRBJ2-1; 7 bases line up with TRBD1. Trimming cost V 5 bases and J 9 bases; bases outside gene matches: 10. The CDR3 is 14 residues long. Germline CDR1 is SGHAT and CDR2 is FQNNGV. CDR3 DNA sequence: TGTGCCAGCAGCCCCTCTTGGACAGGTAGTGAGCAGTTCTTC. Its translation is CASSPSWTGSEQFF.

The rearrangement joins TRBV20-1 to TRBJ2-5, with D maybe TRBD2 (7 bases). Trimming pared 3 bases from V and 4 bases from J, leaving 15 bases between. The germline gives CDR1 DFQATT, CDR2 SNEGSKA (reference sequence). This CDR3 has 14 amino acids. CDR3 amino acids: CSASPTRGGETQYF. CDR3 DNA sequence: TGCAGTGCTAGTCCGACTAGGGGGGGAGAGACCCAGTACTTC.

About this clonotype itself: A much larger clone lies one base from this, so it may be a read error. The CDR3 does not close with the conserved phenylalanine or tryptophan, likely indicating a read error. The rearrangement joins TRBV7-9 to TRBJ2-5, with D possibly being TRBD2 (6 bases). The CDR3 has 17 residues. In germline, CDR1 is SEHNR, CDR2 FQNEAQ (reference sequence). Trimming took off 3 bases at V and 5 bases at J, with 22 bases between the two ends. The CDR3 DNA sequence: TGTGCCAGCAGCTTGCGGCCCGGAGAGGGACTCAGGGAGACCCAGTACGTC. As protein: CASSLRPGEGLRETQYV.

The chain employs TRBV5-1 and TRBJ2-5; D not resolved. The last part of the DNA fits TRBJ2-7 better; the J call may be wrong. CDR1 SGHRS and CDR2 YFSETQ come from the germline V gene. The CDR3 runs to 15 residues. The CDR3 is CASSLGSEYTYEQYF. As DNA, the CDR3 is TGCGCCAGCAGCTTGGGGTCAGAATATACTTACGAGCAGTACTTC.

This clonotype was counted at least ten times. The chain has TRBV7-2 and TRBJ1-2, with a tentative D call TRBD1 (6 bases). The germline V gene has CDR1 SGHTA and CDR2 FQGNSA. The CDR3 spans 14 residues. Trimming removed 2 bases at V and 4 bases at J, with 11 bases between. The CDR3 loop reads CASSLPGDSYGYTF. In DNA, the CDR3 is TGTGCCAGCAGCTTACCAGGGGATTCCTATGGCTACACCTTC.

With regard to this clonotype: Being one base from a much bigger clone, this may be a read error. The chain uses TRBV18 and TRBJ2-1, with TRBD1 as a possible D gene (5 bases). The CDR3 length is 16 residues. Germline-derived CDR1 and CDR2 are KGHSH and LQKENI. For the CDR3, the DNA is TGTGCCGGCTCACTCTCCAGGGTTAGCTCCTACAATGAGCAGTTCTTC. Its protein product is CAGSLSRVSSYNEQFF.

The table lists this clonotype with many counts. This CDR3 reads CASSFSGRRSEQYF. As DNA, the CDR3 is TGTGCCAGCAGTTTCTCGGGCAGACGATCCGAGCAGTACTTC. The chain recombines TRBV27 with TRBJ2-7; D unclear. Germline values: CDR1 MNHEY, CDR2 SMNVEV (reference sequence). V was trimmed by 3 bases and J by 6 bases, leaving 15 bases between them. CDR3 length equals 14 residues.

The V gene is TRBV20-1, the J gene TRBJ1-4; possible D gene TRBD1, 6 bases. The CDR3 consists of 14 residues. V lost 0 bases, J lost 8 bases, and 13 bases lay in between. Per germline, CDR1 DFQATT and CDR2 SNEGSKA (reference sequence). CDR3 sequence reads: CSARDAGADEKLFF. The CDR3 nucleotides are TGCAGTGCTAGAGATGCAGGGGCAGACGAAAAACTGTTTTTT.

There are many counts of this clonotype. A much larger clone sits a single nucleotide away, making a read error possible. The chain joins TRBV6-2 or TRBV6-3 to TRBJ2-1, with TRBD2 matching over 9 bases. The closer fit of TRBJ2-7 to the DNA end suggests the J call may be wrong. CDR3 size: 15 residues. Germline V gene lookup returns CDR1 MNHEY and CDR2 SVGEGT. This CDR3 reads CASRDSGGLYNEQYF. The CDR3 nucleotides read TGTGCCAGCAGAGACAGCGGGGGGCTCTACAATGAGCAGTACTTC.

This clonotype was seen a handful of times. CDR3 sequence (DNA): TGTGCCAGCCGAGGAGAGGGGGCAGGGAATGAGCAGTACTTC. Amino acids: CASRGEGAGNEQYF. The V and J genes are TRBV7-2 and TRBJ2-1, with 7 positions matching TRBD1. The DNA end is more similar to TRBJ2-7, so the J call may be wrong. Germline CDR1 SGHTA, CDR2 FQGNSA. The CDR3 totals 14 residues.

This clonotype was detected a few times. The genes are TRBV5-1 and TRBJ1-1; D is possibly TRBD1 (5 bases). Germline V gene data show CDR1 as SGHRS and CDR2 as YFSETQ. Trimming cost V 0 bases and J 7 bases, with 10 bases left between them. The CDR3 has 13 amino acids. The CDR3 spells CASSLAGAGEAFF. CDR3 nucleotide sequence: TGCGCCAGCAGCTTGGCCGGGGCAGGTGAAGCTTTCTTT.